The 26 T cell receptor beta chains listed next were all sequenced from one sample in a study of response to subunit inactivated influenza vaccine. Via MiXCR, TCRdb re-called the RT-PCR reads, giving one row per CDR3 protein. The sample yields about 520,000 distinct CDR3 sequences, approximately 7.7% seen once. Specimen: PBMCs from blood, collected roughly 24 months after vaccination. These receptors all come from a man aged 45 to 75 who received an inactivated influenza vaccine.

This clonotype was detected a few times. The chain has TRBV6-2 or TRBV6-3 and TRBJ2-1; TRBD2 matches 12 bases. V gave up 2 bases and J gave up 7 bases; unmatched junction bases: 6. This CDR3 has 16 amino acids. Germline CDR1 and CDR2: MNHEY and SVGEGT. This chain's CDR3 is CASSYLTSGSGNEQFF. The CDR3 DNA sequence: TGTGCCAGCAGTTACCTGACTAGCGGGAGTGGTAATGAGCAGTTCTTC.

This clonotype was recorded a few times. The V call is TRBV20-1, the J call TRBJ1-2; D is unresolved. The V end was cut by 3 bases, the J end by 0 bases, with 8 bases between. Germline-derived CDR1 and CDR2 are DFQATT and SNEGSKA (reference sequence). CDR3 size: 13 residues. The CDR3 is CSASQETNYGYTF. The DNA for the CDR3 is TGCAGTGCTAGTCAGGAAACTAACTATGGCTACACCTTC.

The sample holds many counts of this clonotype. V is TRBV5-1 and J is TRBJ1-1, with TRBD1 identical over 9 bases. Trimming took 3 bases from V and 0 from J; bases not matched to a gene: 9. The length of the CDR3 is 17 residues. Germline V gene sequence: CDR1 SGHRS, CDR2 YFSETQ. DNA for the CDR3: TGCGCCAGCAGCTCCCAAACAGGGGGCTTGATGAACACTGAAGCTTTCTTT. Its protein product is CASSSQTGGLMNTEAFF.

The table lists this clonotype with a few counts. The chain employs TRBV15 and TRBJ2-7, with TRBD1 matching over 8 bases. From germline, CDR1 is LNHNV and CDR2 YYDKDF (reference sequence). This CDR3 is built from 14 residues. Trimming at V came to 0 bases and at J to 4 bases, leaving 2 bases not matched to a gene. CDR3 DNA sequence: TGTGCCACCAGCAGAGATCAGGGGGCTTACGAGCAGTACTTC. This sequence encodes CATSRDQGAYEQYF.

This clonotype was found many times. The chain is built from TRBV29-1 and TRBJ2-7; 10 bases align to TRBD1. The CDR3 runs to 12 residues. Germline V gene data show CDR1 as SQVTM and CDR2 as ANQGSEA. With V trimmed by 7 bases and J by 6 bases, 6 bases remained unmatched. The CDR3 loop is CSGGQGNGEQYF. The CDR3 bases are TGCAGCGGGGGACAGGGGAACGGCGAGCAGTACTTC.

The rearrangement joins TRBV24-1 to TRBJ2-2; no definite D call. The V and J ends lost 7 bases and 6 bases respectively, with 17 bases between them. CDR1 and CDR2 from the germline V gene are KGHDR and SFDVKD. This CDR3 region has 15 residues. The CDR3 DNA is TGTGCCACCAGCGACCCGGGCAGCCCAGCCGGGGAGCTGTTTTTT. Translating it yields CATSDPGSPAGELFF.

The chain links TRBV12-3 or TRBV12-4 to TRBJ2-1; 15 positions match TRBD2. This CDR3 comprises 15 residues. The trim removed 7 bases at V and 9 bases at J, leaving 7 bases unmatched. This CDR3 is CASKLGTSGRSEQFF. CDR3 nucleotide sequence: TGTGCCAGCAAGTTGGGGACTAGCGGGAGGAGTGAGCAGTTCTTC.

This chain links TRBV7-9 with TRBJ2-2; weak D call: TRBD2 (6 bases). CDR1 SEHNR and CDR2 FQNEAQ come from the germline V gene (reference sequence). This CDR3 region has 16 residues. The germline V and J ends were trimmed by 3 bases and 2 bases, with 13 bases remaining between them. CDR3 in amino acids: CASSFAGTGNTGELFF. CDR3 bases: TGTGCCAGCAGCTTCGCCGGGACTGGTAACACCGGGGAGCTGTTTTTT.

The chain is built from TRBV5-1 and TRBJ2-1; no reliable D call. There are 13 residues in the CDR3. Germline V lookup: CDR1 SGHRS, CDR2 YFSETQ. V was clipped by 4 bases and J by 8 bases, with 13 bases between them. In nucleotides, the CDR3 is TGCGCCAGCAGCCTCCGCACTCGGGATGAGCAGTTCTTC. This codes for CASSLRTRDEQFF. The full variable domain, its missing parts supplied by reference TRBV5-1 and TRBJ2-1, is KAGVTQTPRYLIKTRGQQVTLSCSPISGHRSVSWYQQTPGQGLQFLFEYFSETQRNKGNFPGRFSGRQFSNSRSEMNVSTLELGDSALYLCASSLRTRDEQFFGPGTRLTVL.

The V call is TRBV11-2, the J call TRBJ2-1, with TRBD2 matching over 8 bases. CDR3 length equals 15 residues. Germline assignment: CDR1 SGHAT and CDR2 FQNNGV. V trimming: 5 bases; J trimming: 6 bases; junction bases outside the gene matches: 9. CDR3 region: CASSLLLGGANEQFF. The CDR3 nucleotides are TGTGCCAGCAGCCTCCTCCTCGGGGGGGCCAATGAGCAGTTCTTC.

V and J are TRBV12-3 or TRBV12-4 and TRBJ2-7; a possible D gene is TRBD1 (6 bases). The ends were cut back, 5 bases at V and 3 bases at J, with 14 bases in the middle. The CDR3 covers 14 residues. CDR3: CASSRPGADYEQYF. Written as DNA, the CDR3 is TGTGCCAGCAGTCGTCCAGGGGCTGACTACGAGCAGTACTTC.

The chain employs TRBV20-1 and TRBJ1-2; 9 bases align to TRBD1. Germline CDR1 reads DFQATT; CDR2 reads SNEGSKA (reference sequence). There are 14 residues in the CDR3. Germline trimming cut 5 bases from V and 6 bases from J; bases unmatched to any gene: 10. CDR3 loop: CSARRQGVRNGYTF. CDR3 nucleotide sequence: TGCAGTGCTCGGCGACAGGGGGTCAGGAATGGCTACACCTTC.

This sequence joins TRBV15 and TRBJ2-5, with 8 bases lining up with TRBD1. With 5 bases clipped from V and 5 bases from J, the junction kept 7 bases outside the gene matches. The CDR3 runs 14 residues. Germline loops: CDR1 LNHNV, CDR2 YYDKDF (reference sequence). In nucleotides, the CDR3 is TGTGCCACCAGCGGGACAGGTTCGACGGAGACCCAGTACTTC. It encodes CATSGTGSTETQYF.

The rearrangement joins TRBV19 to TRBJ2-1; 8 nucleotides agree with TRBD2. Germline V gene sequence: CDR1 LNHDA, CDR2 SQIVND (reference sequence). The J segment lost 0 bases and the V segment lost 0 bases, leaving 7 bases of the junction unmatched. The CDR3 is 18 amino acids. DNA of the CDR3: TGTGCCAGTAGTATAGATGGGCTAGCGGGTAGCTCCTACAATGAGCAGTTCTTC. As protein: CASSIDGLAGSSYNEQFF.

This clonotype was detected only a few times. V is TRBV2 and J is TRBJ1-1, with 9 bases that match TRBD1. The CDR3 consists of 14 residues. Looked up from germline, CDR1 is SNHLY and CDR2 is FYNNEI. V lost 4 bases and J lost 5; bases outside the gene matches: 5. The CDR3 region is CASSVQGARTEAFF. The CDR3, as DNA: TGTGCCAGCAGTGTACAGGGGGCTCGGACTGAAGCTTTCTTT.

This clonotype turned up a few times. This sequence joins TRBV2 and TRBJ1-1; D unclear. The germline V gene has CDR1 SNHLY and CDR2 FYNNEI. The CDR3 totals 13 residues. Trimming left V 5 bases short and J 5 bases short, with 12 bases between. The CDR3 nucleotides read TGTGCCAGCAGTAATCTCGGTAGGACTGAAGCTTTCTTT. Translation gives CASSNLGRTEAFF.

The V and J genes are TRBV10-1 and TRBJ2-5; TRBD1 matches 7 bases. The junction had 6 bases not matched to a gene; V was cut back by 3 bases and J by 2 bases. Germline V gene lookup returns CDR1 WNHNN and CDR2 SYGVQD (reference sequence). CDR3 length equals 15 residues. The CDR3 coding sequence is TGCGCCAGCAGTGATCAGCGCAGGGGGCAAGAGACCCAGTACTTC. This gives the protein CASSDQRRGQETQYF.

This clonotype has at least ten counts. This chain connects TRBV7-2 to TRBJ1-5, with a weak D call TRBD1 (5 bases). CDR1 and CDR2 (germline): SGHTA, FQGNSA. V shed 5 bases and J shed 3 bases, with 11 bases lying between them. This CDR3 comprises 14 residues. As DNA, the CDR3 is TGTGCCAGCAGCCGTGACAGTAACAATCAGCCCCAGCATTTT. Its protein product is CASSRDSNNQPQHF. The full variable domain, in which reference TRBV7-2 and TRBJ1-5 provide the parts outside the CDR3, is GAGVSQSPSNKVTEKGKDVELRCDPISGHTALYWYRQSLGQGLEFLIYFQGNSAPDKSGLPSDRFSAERTGGSVSTLTIQRTQQEDSAVYLCASSRDSNNQPQHFGDGTRLSIL.

In its sample, this clonotype was seen many times. The CDR3 DNA reads as TGTGCCCACGCCGGACTAGCGGGGCCAGGGACAGATACGCAGTATTTT. It yields the protein CAHAGLAGPGTDTQYF. The chain employs TRBV10-3 and TRBJ2-3, with 12 bases matching TRBD2. CDR1 and CDR2 (germline): ENHRY, SYGVKD. V lost 11 bases, J lost 3 bases, and 12 bases stayed unmatched. The CDR3 has 16 residues.

The sample holds many counts of this clonotype. V usage is TRBV6-5 and J usage is TRBJ2-1; D gene uncertain. The CDR3 contains 14 residues. Germline V CDR1 and CDR2: MNHEY, SVGAGI. Trimming took off 0 bases at V and 5 bases at J, with 8 bases between the two ends. The CDR3 region is CASSYSRLNNEQFF. CDR3 sequence (DNA): TGTGCCAGCAGTTACTCGCGTTTAAACAATGAGCAGTTCTTC.

This clonotype has a handful of counts. V and J are TRBV27 and TRBJ2-1, with 7 positions matching TRBD2. Trimming at V came to 2 bases and at J to 6 bases, leaving 10 bases not matched to a gene. CDR1 is MNHEY and CDR2 is SMNVEV in the germline V gene (reference sequence). This CDR3 has 16 residues. For the CDR3, the DNA is TGTGCCAGCAGTTTAGTACCGGCGGGCGGGAGCAATGAGCAGTTCTTC. It codes for CASSLVPAGGSNEQFF.

This chain links TRBV20-1 with TRBJ2-7; 8 positions agree with TRBD2. Germline V CDR1 and CDR2: DFQATT, SNEGSKA (reference sequence). J lost 2 bases, V lost 3 bases, and 15 bases had no gene match. This CDR3 contains 17 residues. The DNA of the CDR3 is TGCAGTGCTAGTGCTCTTAGCGGGATGATGGGGGCCTACGAGCAGTACTTC. Protein: CSASALSGMMGAYEQYF.

This clonotype has ten or more counts. This rearrangement joins TRBV5-1 to TRBJ2-3; TRBD1 aligns across 10 bases. The length of the CDR3 is 15 residues. Looked up from germline, CDR1 is SGHRS and CDR2 is YFSETQ. Trimming took 5 bases from V and 3 from J; bases not matched to a gene: 6. The CDR3 reads CASRTGGYVTDTQYF. Written as DNA, the CDR3 is TGCGCCAGCAGGACAGGGGGCTATGTAACAGATACGCAGTATTTT.

This clonotype was recorded many times. The V and J genes are TRBV7-8 and TRBJ2-1; D is uncertain. The ends were cut back, 5 bases at V and 0 bases at J, with 14 bases in the middle. Germline CDR1 is SGHVS and CDR2 is FQNEAQ. The length of the CDR3 is 16 residues. CDR3 in amino acids: CASSRRLSSSYNEQFF. The CDR3 nucleotides read TGTGCCAGCAGCCGGCGTCTGAGCAGCTCCTACAATGAGCAGTTCTTC.

In its sample, this clonotype was seen a few times. The rearrangement uses TRBV4-1 and TRBJ2-7, with 7 bases identical to TRBD1. This CDR3 comprises 14 residues. Germline V gene lookup returns CDR1 MGHRA and CDR2 YSYEKL. Trimming took 1 base from V and 4 from J; bases not matched to a gene: 4. CDR3 sequence (DNA): TGCGCCAGCAGCCAAGCCGAACAGGGGTACGAGCAGTACTTC. This codes for CASSQAEQGYEQYF.

This chain connects TRBV29-1 to TRBJ1-1, with D perhaps matching TRBD1 (6 bases). V lost 6 bases and J 4 bases, leaving 15 bases between the germline ends. Germline loops: CDR1 SQVTM, CDR2 ANQGSEA. CDR3 size: 13 residues. The CDR3 spells CSVRQALGTEAFF. CDR3 coding DNA: TGCAGCGTCCGACAGGCGTTGGGCACTGAAGCTTTCTTT.